Each of the 18 T cell receptor beta chains below was sequenced from the same sample in a study of beta chain features in type 1 diabetes. The study, taken as a whole, reports: The study found moderately but significantly shorter TCRB CDR3s in all four CD4+ subsets of Type 1 diabetes patients.

Expressed TCRB transcripts got sequenced, as all isolated RNA was reverse transcribed. Using immunoSEQ multiplex PCR, the repertoire was profiled, and TCRdb retains in-frame clones only, with some absent. The sample has 400,000 or so clones, over 8.5% seen once. No antigen is known for these receptors. Sample: central memory CD4+ T cells from blood. The receptors originated from a man younger than 45 with type 1 diabetes.

This chain connects TRBV11-3 to TRBJ2-7, with D hard to call. Trimming cost V 8 bases and J 1 base, with 12 bases left between them. The CDR3 has 13 amino acids. Germline V gene lookup returns CDR1 SGHNT and CDR2 YENEEA. The CDR3 loop is CASGTGLSYEQYF. CDR3 in DNA: TGTGCCAGCGGTACCGGGTTATCCTACGAGCAGTACTTC.

This clone was counted a few times. The rearrangement uses TRBV28 and TRBJ1-2; 10 bases fit TRBD1. Losses at the gene ends were 6 bases for V and 2 bases for J; bases not matched to a gene: 3. In germline, CDR1 is MDHEN, CDR2 SYDVKM. The CDR3 loop spans 14 amino acids. CDR3 sequence reads: CASRGQGQNYGYTF. In nucleotides, the CDR3 is TGTGCCAGCAGGGGACAGGGGCAGAACTATGGCTACACCTTC.

The chain has TRBV7-2 and TRBJ2-1; D is unresolved. Germline V gene sequence: CDR1 SGHTA, CDR2 FQGNSA. V was trimmed by 5 bases and J by 11 bases, leaving 19 bases between them. The CDR3 is 14 amino acids. The CDR3 sequence is CASSPSTSPRKQFF. CDR3 DNA: TGTGCCAGCAGCCCATCGACTTCTCCCCGAAAGCAGTTCTTC.

With respect to this clone: Other DNA sequences from this sample encode an identical CDR3 as well. This rearrangement joins TRBV7-9 to TRBJ2-7, with TRBD1 matching over 8 bases. V gave up 5 bases and J gave up 0 bases; unmatched junction bases: 3. The germline CDR1 and CDR2 sequences are SEHNR and FQNEAQ (reference sequence). CDR3 length: 14 amino acids. CDR3 DNA: TGTGCCAGCAGCCTAACAGGGGGCTCCTACGAGCAGTACTTC. Its translation is CASSLTGGSYEQYF. Supplemented by reference TRBV7-9 and TRBJ2-7, the full variable domain reads DTGVSQNPRHKITKRGQNVTFRCDPISEHNRLYWYRQTLGQGPEFLTYFQNEAQLEKSRLLSDRFSAERPKGSFSTLEIQRTEQGDSAMYLCASSLTGGSYEQYFGPGTRLTVT.

This sequence joins TRBV27 and TRBJ2-1; D unresolved. The CDR3 covers 15 residues. V shed 6 bases and J shed 0 bases, with 12 bases lying between them. From germline, CDR1 is MNHEY and CDR2 SMNVEV (reference sequence). The CDR3 DNA reads TGTGCCAGCAGGCTGGGCTTTAGCTCCTACAATGAGCAGTTCTTC. Translation: CASRLGFSSYNEQFF.

In this sample, this clone turned up a few times. The chain couples TRBV28 to TRBJ1-1; D remains ambiguous. Looked up from germline, CDR1 is MDHEN and CDR2 is SYDVKM. The CDR3 covers 13 residues. V gave up 6 bases and J gave up 10 bases, with 18 bases separating them. CDR3 in DNA: TGTGCCAGCAGCGGACCTTCCCCTTCTTTAGCTTTCTTT. It yields the protein CASSGPSPSLAFF.

At least ten counts were recorded for this clone. The chain employs TRBV29-1 and TRBJ2-1; the match to TRBD2 covers 9 bases. The CDR3 is made up of 13 amino acids. The V gene end was trimmed by 5 bases and the J gene end by 8 bases; junction bases not matched to a gene: 7. CDR1 SQVTM and CDR2 ANQGSEA come from the germline V gene. CDR3: CSVHSGSAHEQFF. The CDR3 DNA reads as TGCAGCGTTCATAGCGGGAGTGCCCATGAGCAGTTCTTC.

This chain links TRBV28 with TRBJ2-7; D assignment may be TRBD1 or TRBD2 (5 bases each). Trimming stripped 10 bases from V and 0 bases from J, with 16 bases between. Germline CDR1 is MDHEN and CDR2 is SYDVKM. The CDR3 consists of 14 residues. The CDR3 here is CATQGAESSYEQYF. The CDR3, as DNA: TGTGCCACCCAGGGAGCGGAGAGCTCCTACGAGCAGTACTTC.

Of note for this clone: Germline and junction disagree at one end, which may indicate a read error. The chain uses TRBV4-1 and TRBJ2-5, with D hard to call. Germline V gene data show CDR1 as MGHRA and CDR2 as YSYEKL. The CDR3 has 14 residues. The CDR3 DNA reads as TGTGCCAGCAGCCAAGATGTATACGGGGAGACCCAGTACTTC. Its translation: CASSQDVYGETQYF.

This clone was counted a few times. The chain couples TRBV7-2 to TRBJ2-2; D tentatively reads TRBD1 or TRBD2 (6 bases each). The CDR3 consists of 16 residues. Germline V gives CDR1 SGHTA, CDR2 FQGNSA. V gave up 4 bases and J gave up 14 bases, with 26 bases separating them. The CDR3 protein is CASSSVKRRGNSGLFF. The CDR3 nucleotides read TGTGCCAGCAGCTCCGTGAAACGGAGGGGGAACTCCGGCCTGTTTTTT.

In this sample, this clone turned up a few times. The chain joins TRBV6-6 to TRBJ2-3, with D unresolved. This CDR3 spans 14 amino acids. CDR1 is MNHNY, CDR2 SVGAGI, per germline (reference sequence). Trimming pared 0 bases from V and 4 bases from J, leaving 8 bases between. CDR3 in amino acids: CASSYSIPADTQYF. In DNA form, the CDR3 reads TGTGCCAGCAGTTACTCTATTCCGGCAGATACGCAGTATTTT.

This clone showed up just a few times. The chain combines TRBV5-4 with TRBJ2-2, with D possibly TRBD2 on 5 matching bases. This CDR3 has 16 residues. The germline V gene encodes CDR1 SGHNT and CDR2 YYREEE (reference sequence). V dropped 0 bases and J dropped 2 bases, with 11 bases sitting between them. The CDR3 here is CASSLGSLVNTGELFF. The DNA for the CDR3 is TGTGCCAGCAGCTTGGGCTCACTAGTAAACACCGGGGAGCTGTTTTTT.

This clone was counted between two and nine times. The V call is TRBV6-6, the J call TRBJ1-5; a weak D match, TRBD1 (6 bases). The V gene's germline CDR1 is MNHNY and CDR2 SVGAGI (reference sequence). Trimming pared 6 bases from V and 3 bases from J, leaving 15 bases between. The CDR3 runs 15 residues. In nucleotides, the CDR3 is TGTGCCAGCAGACCCGGGACACCCTCCAATCAGCCCCAGCATTTT. Translated, it gives CASRPGTPSNQPQHF.

This clone was counted many times. The chain links TRBV28 to TRBJ1-4, with TRBD1 as a possible D gene (6 bases). The germline V gene encodes CDR1 MDHEN and CDR2 SYDVKM. This CDR3 is built from 15 residues. The V end was cut by 2 bases, the J end by 4 bases, with 11 bases between. The CDR3 nucleotides are TGTGCCAGCAGTTTAGGGGGGGCACGTAATGAAAAACTGTTTTTT. Its translation: CASSLGGARNEKLFF.

The rearrangement joins TRBV9 to TRBJ2-1, with 7 bases lining up with TRBD2. The CDR3 spans 15 residues. Germline V CDR1 and CDR2: SGDLS, YYNGEE. The J segment lost 1 base and the V segment lost 5 bases, leaving 6 bases of the junction unmatched. CDR3 coding DNA: TGTGCCAGCAGTTTAGGCGGGAGATCCTACAATGAGCAGTTCTTC. Amino acid sequence: CASSLGGRSYNEQFF.

This clone was observed a few times. The V and J genes are TRBV11-2 and TRBJ1-2; 8 positions agree with TRBD1. The V and J ends lost 1 base and 6 bases, in that order; junction bases with no gene match: 7. Germline V gene data show CDR1 as SGHAT and CDR2 as FQNNGV. This CDR3 region has 15 residues. CDR3 sequence (DNA): TGTGCCAGCAGCTTAGCGGACAGGGTTGGGAATGGCTACACCTTC. Residues: CASSLADRVGNGYTF. Variable domain in full (rest from reference TRBV11-2 and TRBJ1-2): EAGVAQSPRYKIIEKRQSVAFWCNPISGHATLYWYQQILGQGPKLLIQFQNNGVVDDSQLPKDRFSAERLKGVDSTLKIQPAKLEDSAVYLCASSLADRVGNGYTFGSGTRLTVV.

The chain is built from TRBV15 and TRBJ2-1; tentatively, D is TRBD1 (5 bases). V gave up 1 base and J gave up 6 bases, with 10 bases separating them. The CDR3 loop spans 14 amino acids. CDR1 and CDR2 (germline): LNHNV, YYDKDF (reference sequence). The CDR3 here is CATSRVEQGNEQFF. The CDR3 DNA reads TGTGCCACCAGCAGAGTTGAGCAGGGCAATGAGCAGTTCTTC. The entire variable domain, with the rest obtained from reference TRBV15 and TRBJ2-1, is as follows: DAMVIQNPRYQVTQFGKPVTLSCSQTLNHNVMYWYQQKSSQAPKLLFHYYDKDFNNEADTPDNFQSRRPNTSFCFLDIRSPGLGDTAMYLCATSRVEQGNEQFFGPGTRLTVL.

V usage is TRBV5-1 and J usage is TRBJ2-3; D may be TRBD2 (6 bases). The CDR3 runs 15 residues. Germline CDR1 reads SGHRS; CDR2 reads YFSETQ. Trimming removed 3 bases at V and 0 bases at J, with 11 bases between. The CDR3 protein is CASSWTGLSTDTQYF. CDR3 sequence (DNA): TGCGCCAGCAGCTGGACGGGACTCAGCACAGATACGCAGTATTTT.